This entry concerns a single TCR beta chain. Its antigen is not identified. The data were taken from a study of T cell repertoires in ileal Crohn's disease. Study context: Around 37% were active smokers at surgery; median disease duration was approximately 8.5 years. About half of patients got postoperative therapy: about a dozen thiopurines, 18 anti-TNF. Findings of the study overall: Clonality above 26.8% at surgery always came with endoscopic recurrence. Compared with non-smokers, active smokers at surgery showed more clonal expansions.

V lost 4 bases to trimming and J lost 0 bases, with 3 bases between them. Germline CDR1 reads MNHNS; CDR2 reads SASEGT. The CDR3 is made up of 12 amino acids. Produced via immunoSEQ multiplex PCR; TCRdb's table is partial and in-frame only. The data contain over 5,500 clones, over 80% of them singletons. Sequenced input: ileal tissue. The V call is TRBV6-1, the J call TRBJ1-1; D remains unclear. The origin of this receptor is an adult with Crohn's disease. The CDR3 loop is CASSAMNTEAFF. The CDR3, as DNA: TGTGCCAGCAGTGCAATGAACACTGAAGCTTTCTTT.